The present entry profiles one TCR beta chain with its context. Its antigen is not known. This specimen comes from a study of cytomegalovirus exposure and HLA in healthy donors. Study results and caveats: Beyond CMV serostatus, there was no information to go on about immune exposure. In a later analysis, TCR beta V- and J-gene trimming showed a link to a missense DCLRE1C variant.

The PCR employed 60 Vbeta primers together with 13 Jbeta primers. The protocol was immunoSEQ multiplex PCR, while the TCRdb copy is restricted to in-frame clones and leaves out a portion. The top ten clones hold roughly 2% of a sample with 150,000 to 200,000 clones, 65% to 80% of them seen once. Sequences were obtained from PBMCs. The TCR comes from a female donor in good health and CMV-seronegative.

The CDR3, as DNA: TGTGCCAGTAGTATCTCGCCGGGAGGAGGCACTGAAGCTTTCTTT. Its translation is CASSISPGGGTEAFF. This chain connects TRBV19 to TRBJ1-1; D is uncertain. Germline V gives CDR1 LNHDA, CDR2 SQIVND (reference sequence). V was shortened by 3 bases and J by 4 bases, with 15 bases between the two germline ends. This CDR3 region has 15 residues.